This is a list of T cell receptor beta chains from one sample in a study of T cell repertoires in cytomegalovirus infection. Using its own MiXCR run on the reads, TCRdb lists one record per CDR3 protein. The sample consists of 30,000 to 40,000 distinct CDR3 sequences, approximately 52% of them appearing once. These receptors have no known antigen. Sample: CD8+ T cells from cultured PBMCs, taken from culture after CMV antigen stimulation. The receptor set was obtained from a human donor in good health (CMV status not recorded). Some clones in this sample may be carry-over from other donors' samples. The CDR3 runs from the conserved cysteine through the conserved F or W. The D gene is left open where the match is weak. Not every row has a clone size; where given, it reads once, few, many or a size class.

V	D	size	J	CDR3	DNA
TRBV28	NA	many	TRBJ1-6	CASSFRDPWNSPLHF	TGTGCCAGCAGTTTCCGGGACCCTTGGAATTCACCCCTCCACTTT
TRBV5-4	NA	NA	TRBJ2-5	CASSLQGRAFRAQYF	TGTGCCAGCAGCTTGCAGGGGAGAGCGTTCAGGGCCCAGTACTTC
TRBV28	NA	NA	TRBJ2-1	CASSGIRDATSYNEQFF	TGTGCCAGCAGTGGAATCCGGGACGCAACCTCCTACAATGAGCAGTTCTTC
TRBV7-9	TRBD2	NA	TRBJ2-2	CASSPTSGRETGELFF	TGTGCCAGCAGCCCGACTAGCGGGAGAGAGACCGGGGAGCTGTTTTTT
TRBV20-1	NA	NA	TRBJ1-4	CSAHYWEDEKLFF	TGCAGTGCTCACTACTGGGAGGATGAAAAACTGTTTTTT
TRBV7-6	TRBD2	NA	TRBJ2-1	CASSPGTSGSYNEQFF	TGTGCCAGCAGCCCCGGGACTAGCGGTTCCTACAATGAGCAGTTCTTC
TRBV11-2	TRBD2	NA	TRBJ2-1	CASSLELAGGQGEQFF	TGTGCCAGCAGCTTAGAACTAGCGGGAGGACAGGGTGAGCAGTTCTTC
TRBV20-1	NA	NA	TRBJ2-7	CSASLDRAYEQYF	TGCAGCGCAAGTTTGGACAGAGCCTACGAGCAGTACTTC
TRBV19	NA	NA	TRBJ1-1	CASSARQRPNTEAFF	TGTGCCAGTAGTGCCCGACAGAGACCGAACACTGAAGCTTTCTTT
TRBV7-6	TRBD1	NA	TRBJ2-2	CASNTPGQGPSGELFF	TGTGCCAGCAACACTCCGGGACAGGGACCGAGCGGGGAGCTGTTTTTT
TRBV29-1	NA	NA	TRBJ1-2	CSGTGTDSNYGYTF	TGCAGCGGAACAGGGACTGATTCTAACTATGGCTACACCTTC
TRBV7-2	NA	few	TRBJ2-1	CASSLDRGLSSYNEQFF	TGTGCCAGCAGCTTAGACCGGGGACTGAGCTCCTACAATGAGCAGTTCTTC
TRBV6-1	NA	once	TRBJ1-2	CASSEFPNHSYGYTF	TGTGCCAGCAGTGAATTTCCCAACCACAGCTATGGCTACACCTTC
TRBV7-2	NA	NA	TRBJ2-7	CASSLWGSEQYF	TGTGCCAGCAGCTTATGGGGGTCCGAGCAGTACTTC
TRBV6-5	NA	NA	TRBJ2-3	CASSYRRLGTDTQYF	TGTGCCAGCAGTTACCGCCGTCTGGGAACAGATACGCAGTATTTT
TRBV7-6	NA	NA	TRBJ2-1	CASSLRGGLSSYNEQFF	TGTGCCAGCAGCTTACGTGGCGGCCTGAGCTCCTACAATGAGCAGTTCTTC
TRBV27	NA	few	TRBJ2-5	CASRGPAGGSFGTQYF	TGTGCCAGCAGGGGGCCCGCGGGCGGGTCCTTCGGGACCCAGTACTTC
TRBV11-2	NA	NA	TRBJ1-6	CASSLEGRSSYNSPLHF	TGTGCCAGCAGCTTAGAAGGCAGAAGCTCCTATAATTCACCCCTCCACTTT
TRBV2	NA	NA	TRBJ2-3	CAVPSRHRTDTQYF	TGTGCCGTTCCTTCACGGCATAGAACAGATACGCAGTATTTT
TRBV4-2	NA	NA	TRBJ2-1	CASSQGLRWSHNEQFF	TGTGCCAGCAGCCAGGGGCTCCGGTGGTCTCATAATGAGCAGTTCTTC
TRBV5-1	TRBD1	NA	TRBJ2-1	CASRLRDSTYNEQFF	TGCGCCAGCCGCCTCCGGGACAGCACCTACAATGAGCAGTTCTTC
TRBV7-3	TRBD2	NA	TRBJ2-5	CASSLKAGGPKETQYF	TGTGCCAGCAGCTTAAAGGCGGGGGGTCCTAAAGAGACCCAGTACTTC
TRBV7-2	NA	NA	TRBJ1-2	CASSLGQPNYGYTF	TGTGCCAGCAGCTTAGGACAGCCCAACTATGGCTACACCTTC
TRBV7-6	NA	NA	TRBJ1-3	CASSLDKGRNTIYF	TGTGCCAGCAGCTTAGATAAGGGCAGAAACACCATATATTTT
TRBV7-9	NA	many	TRBJ2-1	CASSLGAGSMNEQFF	TGTGCCAGCAGCTTAGGAGCAGGGTCGATGAATGAGCAGTTCTTC
TRBV12-3/TRBV12-4	NA	few	TRBJ2-4	CASSLSGGVRKNIQYF	TGTGCCAGCAGTTTGAGTGGCGGGGTTCGGAAAAACATTCAGTACTTC
TRBV6-1	NA	NA	TRBJ1-5	CASSGTFQEPQHF	TGTGCCAGCAGCGGCACTTTCCAAGAGCCCCAGCATTTT
TRBV11-1	TRBD2	NA	TRBJ2-3	CASSYRGGGTDTQYF	TGTGCCAGCAGCTACCGCGGGGGGGGCACAGATACGCAGTATTTT
TRBV4-2	TRBD2	few	TRBJ2-2	CASSQVEAGGPKNTGELFF	TGTGCCAGCAGCCAAGTGGAAGCGGGAGGGCCGAAAAACACCGGGGAGCTGTTTTTT
TRBV7-6	TRBD2	NA	TRBJ2-1	CASSLGTSGTFGEQFF	TGTGCCAGCAGCTTAGGGACTAGCGGAACTTTTGGTGAGCAGTTCTTC
TRBV2	NA	NA	TRBJ2-7	CASSEGGTVQTF	TGTGCCAGCAGTGAAGGAGGAACAGTCCAAACTTTC
TRBV4-1	NA	NA	TRBJ2-1	CASSQEVRGHEQFF	TGCGCCAGCAGCCAAGAGGTACGGGGGCATGAGCAGTTCTTC
TRBV12-3/TRBV12-4	TRBD1	many	TRBJ1-1	CASSPPTGVNTEAFF	TGTGCCAGCAGCCCCCCGACAGGGGTTAACACTGAAGCTTTCTTT
TRBV19	TRBD1	NA	TRBJ1-2	CASSRLPGQGAYGYTF	TGTGCCAGTAGTCGACTCCCGGGACAGGGGGCGTATGGCTACACCTTC
TRBV7-6	NA	NA	TRBJ2-7	CASSHELTGFYEQYF	TGTGCCAGCAGCCACGAATTGACAGGCTTCTACGAGCAGTACTTC
TRBV7-2	TRBD1	NA	TRBJ2-5	CASSLIQGASGETQYF	TGTGCCAGCAGCTTAATACAGGGGGCATCGGGAGAGACCCAGTACTTC
TRBV7-9	NA	NA	TRBJ2-1	CASSLPHGQGGDYNEQFF	TGTGCCAGCAGCCTACCCCATGGGCAGGGGGGAGACTACAATGAGCAGTTCTTC
TRBV4-2	NA	few	TRBJ1-4	CASSQELRDVTHF	TGTGCCAGCAGCCAAGAGCTCCGGGACGTAACTCACTTT
TRBV7-4	NA	NA	TRBJ2-7	CASSSRYSGCYEQYF	TGTGCCAGCAGCTCCCGGTATAGCGGTTGCTACGAGCAGTACTTC
TRBV27	TRBD1	many	TRBJ1-4	CASSPPDRRNEKLFF	TGTGCCAGCAGTCCCCCGGACAGGCGTAATGAAAAACTGTTTTTT
TRBV2	TRBD2	NA	TRBJ2-7	CASRGLAGGSSYEQYF	TGTGCCAGCAGAGGACTAGCGGGGGGGAGCTCCTACGAGCAGTACTTC
TRBV11-2	NA	few	TRBJ2-7	CASSPFTTEQYF	TGTGCCAGCAGCCCCTTCACGACCGAGCAGTACTTC
TRBV24-1	TRBD2	NA	TRBJ2-5	CATSEVAGGLLETQYF	TGTGCCACCAGTGAGGTAGCGGGAGGATTGTTGGAGACCCAGTACTTC
TRBV20-1	NA	NA	TRBJ2-7	CSASPGTERSYEQYF	TGCAGTGCGAGCCCGGGAACGGAACGCTCCTACGAGCAGTACTTC
TRBV19	NA	few	TRBJ2-1	CASTSPIFPHEQFF	TGTGCCAGTACCTCTCCCATATTTCCCCATGAGCAGTTCTTC
TRBV6-2/TRBV6-3	TRBD2	NA	TRBJ2-7	CASSQPSSGAYEQYF	TGTGCCAGCAGCCAACCTTCTAGCGGAGCCTACGAGCAGTACTTC
TRBV12-3/TRBV12-4	NA	NA	TRBJ2-7	CASSPGQLYEQYF	TGTGCCAGCAGCCCCGGACAGCTCTACGAGCAGTACTTC
TRBV2	NA	NA	TRBJ1-1	CAREALTEAFF	TGTGCCAGGGAAGCTCTTACTGAAGCTTTCTTT
TRBV7-9	NA	NA	TRBJ2-1	CASSRLLANEQFF	TGTGCCAGCAGCCGTTTACTCGCGAATGAGCAGTTCTTC
TRBV7-2	NA	NA	TRBJ2-5	CASSLVAGIQTQYF	TGTGCCAGCAGCTTAGTTGCCGGGATTCAGACCCAGTACTTC
TRBV12-5	TRBD2	NA	TRBJ2-2	CASGIMGLGITGELFF	TGTGCTAGTGGAATCATGGGACTAGGGATTACCGGGGAGCTGTTTTTT
TRBV7-9	NA	few	TRBJ1-1	CASSSESDTRLWAFF	TGTGCCAGCAGCTCGGAGTCAGACACGAGATTGTGGGCTTTCTTT
TRBV7-3	NA	NA	TRBJ2-5	CASSLTGKQPQETQYF	TGTGCCAGCAGCTTAACCGGCAAGCAACCTCAAGAGACCCAGTACTTC
TRBV28	NA	once	TRBJ2-7	CASSPPGVLRSYEQYF	TGTGCCAGCAGCCCCCCCGGAGTACTCCGTTCCTACGAGCAGTACTTC
TRBV7-2	NA	NA	TRBJ2-1	CASSLGRQASYNEQFF	TGTGCCAGCAGCTTAGGCCGACAGGCCTCCTACAATGAGCAGTTCTTC
TRBV7-6	NA	NA	TRBJ1-2	CASSLAPDPRGYGYTF	TGTGCCAGCAGCTTAGCCCCAGACCCTCGAGGCTATGGCTACACCTTC
TRBV2	NA	few	TRBJ2-2	CASSEGGWYTGELFF	TGTGCCAGCAGTGAAGGAGGGTGGTACACCGGGGAGCTGTTTTTT
TRBV7-9	NA	NA	TRBJ2-1	CASSFDLVGDNEQFF	TGTGCCAGCAGCTTTGATCTAGTTGGGGACAATGAGCAGTTCTTC
TRBV29-1	TRBD1	few	TRBJ2-1	CSTRQGANNEQFF	TGCAGCACCCGACAGGGGGCTAACAATGAGCAGTTCTTC